A single sample gave rise to the 10 T cell receptor beta chains below, sequenced in a study of glioma-infiltrating T cells. Using RNA template, CDR3s of TCR alpha and beta were amplified with iRepertoire arm-PCR. TCRdb re-derived calls from the multiplex PCR reads in MiXCR, one entry per CDR3 protein. The sample carries over 100,000 distinct CDR3 sequences, less than 30% recorded once. Sample: glioma tissue, nonneoplastic brain tissue, or PBMCs (not recorded which). These receptor sequences come from a human donor with low-grade glioma or glioblastoma, undergoing nonglioma brain surgery, or in good health (not recorded which).

Regarding this clonotype: A much larger clone sits a single nucleotide away, making a read error possible. CDR3 coding DNA: TGCAGCGTTGAGTTGGACGGTCAGGGAGCTTACGAGCAGTACTTC. Residues: CSVELDGQGAYEQYF. The chain combines TRBV29-1 with TRBJ2-7; the D call may be TRBD1 or TRBD2 (5 bases each). Germline lookup yields CDR1 SQVTM and CDR2 ANQGSEA. Trimming removed 3 bases from V and 4 bases from J, with 19 bases in between. The length of the CDR3 is 15 residues.

This clonotype was recorded at least ten times. The gene calls are TRBV20-1 and TRBJ2-7; possibly TRBD2 for D (6 bases). This CDR3 is built from 11 residues. Per germline, CDR1 DFQATT and CDR2 SNEGSKA (reference sequence). V was shortened by 7 bases and J by 12 bases, with 19 bases between the two germline ends. CDR3 in DNA: TGCAGTGTGCGGGACTCGTATCAAATGTACTTC. Translation gives CSVRDSYQMYF.

CDR3 coding DNA: TGTGCCACAGGGAGGAGATCCTACGAGCAGTACTTC. Its translation: CATGRRSYEQYF. The chain employs TRBV6-1 and TRBJ2-7; D may be TRBD2 (6 bases). CDR3 length: 12 amino acids. CDR1 MNHNS and CDR2 SASEGT come from the germline V gene. Trimming left V 10 bases short and J 1 base short, with 11 bases between.

V usage is TRBV6-2 or TRBV6-3 and J usage is TRBJ1-2; D perhaps matches TRBD1 (5 bases). CDR1 is MNHEY, CDR2 SVGEGT, per germline. This CDR3 is built from 15 residues. The V gene lost 5 bases and the J gene lost 2 bases, with 15 bases spanning the gap. CDR3 loop: CASSLHGTGNYGYTF. The CDR3 nucleotides read TGTGCCAGCAGTCTTCACGGGACGGGAAACTATGGCTACACCTTC.

Worth noting for this clonotype: A read error may explain this, as a much larger clone is one base away. The CDR3 is CASSRGALDSNQPQHF. The CDR3 DNA reads TGTGCCAGCAGCCGAGGGGCATTGGATAGCAATCAGCCCCAGCATTTT. The chain joins TRBV4-2 to TRBJ1-5, with a tentative D call TRBD1 (5 bases). This CDR3 region has 16 residues. Trimming shortened V by 4 bases and J by 0 bases, and 13 bases separated the two germline ends. Germline V gene sequence: CDR1 LGHNA, CDR2 YNFKEQ.

This clonotype was seen ten or more times. The chain recombines TRBV6-1 with TRBJ2-1; D not resolved. This CDR3 is 13 amino acids long. The germline V gene has CDR1 MNHNS and CDR2 SASEGT. Trimming shortened V by 6 bases and J by 4 bases, and 10 bases separated the two germline ends. The CDR3 protein is CASSPLSYNEQFF. CDR3 bases: TGTGCCAGCAGCCCCCTATCGTACAATGAGCAGTTCTTC.

This chain links TRBV29-1 with TRBJ2-3, with 8 bases identical to TRBD1. The germline gives CDR1 SQVTM, CDR2 ANQGSEA. The CDR3 contains 14 residues. CDR3 in DNA: TGCAGTAGTTTGGGGCCAGGGGGCATAGATACGCAGTATTTT. Translation: CSSLGPGGIDTQYF.

This clonotype has a count of ten or more. This chain joins TRBV6-2 or TRBV6-3 and TRBJ2-4; 10 bases align to TRBD1. The ends lost 6 bases at V and 8 bases at J; junction bases unmatched: 7. Germline V gives CDR1 MNHEY, CDR2 SVGEGT. This CDR3 region has 14 residues. The CDR3 loop reads CASSLRTGGDIQYF. The CDR3 bases are TGTGCCAGCAGCCTCCGGACAGGGGGAGACATTCAGTACTTC.

This clonotype was picked up many times. The chain has TRBV28 and TRBJ1-4; D remains unclear. The CDR3 contains 11 residues. The ends were cut back, 2 bases at V and 7 bases at J, with 2 bases in the middle. Germline-derived CDR1 and CDR2 are MDHEN and SYDVKM. The CDR3 here is CASSLVEKLFF. CDR3 bases: TGTGCCAGCAGTTTAGTTGAAAAACTGTTTTTT.

This clonotype was picked up many times. V usage is TRBV4-1 and J usage is TRBJ1-2; TRBD1 matches 9 bases. The CDR3 is 16 residues long. Germline CDR1 reads MGHRA; CDR2 reads YSYEKL. Unmatched junction bases numbered 10, after V lost 1 base and J lost 7 bases. The CDR3 region has the DNA TGCGCCAGCAGCCAAGTCAACAGGGGGCTAAAGGGTGGCTACACCTTC. Translating gives CASSQVNRGLKGGYTF.